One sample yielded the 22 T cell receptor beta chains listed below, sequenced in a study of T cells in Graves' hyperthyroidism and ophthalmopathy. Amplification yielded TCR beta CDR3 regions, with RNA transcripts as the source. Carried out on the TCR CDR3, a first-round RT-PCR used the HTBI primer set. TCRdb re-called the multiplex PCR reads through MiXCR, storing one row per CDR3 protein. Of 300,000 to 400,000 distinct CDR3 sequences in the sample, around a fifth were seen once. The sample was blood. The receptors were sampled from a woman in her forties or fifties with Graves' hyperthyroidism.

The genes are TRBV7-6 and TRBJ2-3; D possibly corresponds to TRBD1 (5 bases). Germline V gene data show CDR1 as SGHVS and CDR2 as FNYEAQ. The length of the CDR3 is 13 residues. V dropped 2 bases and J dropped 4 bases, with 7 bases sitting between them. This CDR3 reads CASSLMTADTQYF. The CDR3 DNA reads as TGTGCCAGCAGCTTAATGACAGCAGATACGCAGTATTTT.

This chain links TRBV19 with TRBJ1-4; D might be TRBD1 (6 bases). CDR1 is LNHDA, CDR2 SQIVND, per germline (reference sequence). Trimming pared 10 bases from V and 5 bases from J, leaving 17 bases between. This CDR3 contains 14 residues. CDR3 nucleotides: TGTGCCACCCTCGGCGTAGGGGGGAATGAAAAACTGTTTTTT. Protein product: CATLGVGGNEKLFF.

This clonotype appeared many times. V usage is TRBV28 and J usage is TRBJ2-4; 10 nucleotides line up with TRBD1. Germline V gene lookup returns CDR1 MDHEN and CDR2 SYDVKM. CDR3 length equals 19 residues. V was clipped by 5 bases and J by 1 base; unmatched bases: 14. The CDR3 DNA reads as TGTGCCAGCAGTCTCCGGGACAGGGGCATGAGGACGGCCAAAAACATTCAGTACTTC. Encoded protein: CASSLRDRGMRTAKNIQYF.

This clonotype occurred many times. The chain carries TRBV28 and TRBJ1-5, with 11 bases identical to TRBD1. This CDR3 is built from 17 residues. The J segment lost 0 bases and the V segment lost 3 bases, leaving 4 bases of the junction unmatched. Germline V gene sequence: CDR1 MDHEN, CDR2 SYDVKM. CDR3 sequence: CASSFRDRGYSNQPQHF. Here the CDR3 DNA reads TGTGCCAGCAGTTTCCGGGACAGGGGGTATAGCAATCAGCCCCAGCATTTT.

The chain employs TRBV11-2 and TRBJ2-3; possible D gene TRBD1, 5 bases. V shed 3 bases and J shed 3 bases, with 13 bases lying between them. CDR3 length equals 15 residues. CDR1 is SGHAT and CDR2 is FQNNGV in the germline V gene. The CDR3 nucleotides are TGTGCCAGCAGCTTGGGCAGGGCGAGAACAGATACGCAGTATTTT. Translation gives CASSLGRARTDTQYF.

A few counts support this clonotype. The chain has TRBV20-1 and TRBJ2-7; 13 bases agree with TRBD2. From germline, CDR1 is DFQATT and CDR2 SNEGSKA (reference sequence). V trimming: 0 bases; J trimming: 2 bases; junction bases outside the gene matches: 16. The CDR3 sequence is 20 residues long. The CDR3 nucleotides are TGCAGTGCTAGAGATGTGGGTGGGACTAGCGGGAAAGGGCCTACCTACGAGCAGTACTTC. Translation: CSARDVGGTSGKGPTYEQYF.

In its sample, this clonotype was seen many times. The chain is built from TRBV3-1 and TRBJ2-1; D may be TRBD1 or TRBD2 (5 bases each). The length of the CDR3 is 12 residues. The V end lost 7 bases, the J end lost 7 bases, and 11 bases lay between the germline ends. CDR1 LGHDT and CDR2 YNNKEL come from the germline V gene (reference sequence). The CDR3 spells CASISGTNEQFF. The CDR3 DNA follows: TGTGCCAGCATCTCAGGGACGAATGAGCAGTTCTTC.

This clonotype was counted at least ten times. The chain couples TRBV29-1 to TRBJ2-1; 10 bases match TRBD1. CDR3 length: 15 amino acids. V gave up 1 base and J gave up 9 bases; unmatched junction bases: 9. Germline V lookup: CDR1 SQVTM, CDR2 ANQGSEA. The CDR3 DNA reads TGCAGCGTTGAAGTCCGGGACAGGGGTTCTGGTGAGCAGTTCTTC. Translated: CSVEVRDRGSGEQFF.

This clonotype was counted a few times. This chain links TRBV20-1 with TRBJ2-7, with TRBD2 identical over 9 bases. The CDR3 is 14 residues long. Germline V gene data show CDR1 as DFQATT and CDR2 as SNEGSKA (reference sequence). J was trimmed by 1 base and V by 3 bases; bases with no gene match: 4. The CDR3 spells CSASPTSGSYEQYF. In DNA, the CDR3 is TGCAGTGCTAGCCCCACTAGCGGGTCCTACGAGCAGTACTTC.

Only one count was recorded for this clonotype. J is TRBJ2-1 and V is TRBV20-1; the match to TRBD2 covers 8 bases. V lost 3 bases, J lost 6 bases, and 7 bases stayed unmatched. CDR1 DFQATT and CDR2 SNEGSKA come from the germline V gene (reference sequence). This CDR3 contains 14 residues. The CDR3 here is CSASPGTSFNEQFF. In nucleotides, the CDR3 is TGCAGTGCTAGTCCCGGGACTAGTTTCAATGAGCAGTTCTTC.

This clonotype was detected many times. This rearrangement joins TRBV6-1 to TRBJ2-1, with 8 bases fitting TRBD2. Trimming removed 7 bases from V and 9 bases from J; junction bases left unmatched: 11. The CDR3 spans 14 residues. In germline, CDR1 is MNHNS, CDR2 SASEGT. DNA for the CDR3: TGTGCCAGCACGGCGGGAGGACCACCTCGTGAGCAGTTCTTC. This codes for CASTAGGPPREQFF.

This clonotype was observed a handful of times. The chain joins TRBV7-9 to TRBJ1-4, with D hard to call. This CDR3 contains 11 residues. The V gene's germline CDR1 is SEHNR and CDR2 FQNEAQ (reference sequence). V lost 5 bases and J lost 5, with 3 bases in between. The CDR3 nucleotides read TGTGCCAGCAGCCCCAATGAAAAACTGTTTTTT. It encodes CASSPNEKLFF.

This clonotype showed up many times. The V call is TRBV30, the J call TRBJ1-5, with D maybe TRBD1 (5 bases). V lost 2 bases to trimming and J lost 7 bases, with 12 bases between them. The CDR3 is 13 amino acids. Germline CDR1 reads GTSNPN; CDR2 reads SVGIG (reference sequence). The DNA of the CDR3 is TGTGCCTGGAGTACGGGGGTGGGCCAGCCCCAGCATTTT. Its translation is CAWSTGVGQPQHF.

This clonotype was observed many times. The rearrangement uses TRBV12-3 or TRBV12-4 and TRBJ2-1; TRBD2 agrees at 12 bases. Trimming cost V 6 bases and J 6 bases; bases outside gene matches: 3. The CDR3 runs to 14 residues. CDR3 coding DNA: TGTGCCAGCAGGGGACTAGCGGGCCTCAATGAGCAGTTCTTC. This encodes CASRGLAGLNEQFF.

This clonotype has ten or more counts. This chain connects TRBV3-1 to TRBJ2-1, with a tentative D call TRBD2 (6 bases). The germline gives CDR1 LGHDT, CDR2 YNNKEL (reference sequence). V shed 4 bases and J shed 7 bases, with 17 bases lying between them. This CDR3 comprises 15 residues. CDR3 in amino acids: CASSPRDSRENEQFF. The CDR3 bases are TGTGCCAGCAGCCCCCGGGACTCGAGGGAAAATGAGCAGTTCTTC.

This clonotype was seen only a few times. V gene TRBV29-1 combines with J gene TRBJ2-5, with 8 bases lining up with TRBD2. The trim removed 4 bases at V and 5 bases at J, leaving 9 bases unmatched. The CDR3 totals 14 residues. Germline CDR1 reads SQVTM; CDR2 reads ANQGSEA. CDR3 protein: CSVVKGLGWETQYF. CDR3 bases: TGCAGCGTTGTCAAGGGACTAGGATGGGAGACCCAGTACTTC.

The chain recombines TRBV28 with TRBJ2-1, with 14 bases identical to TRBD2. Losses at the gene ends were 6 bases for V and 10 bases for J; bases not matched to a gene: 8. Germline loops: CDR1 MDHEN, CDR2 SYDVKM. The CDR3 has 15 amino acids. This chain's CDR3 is CASSPMTSGGAEQFF. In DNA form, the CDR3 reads TGTGCCAGCAGCCCAATGACTAGCGGGGGGGCGGAGCAGTTCTTC.

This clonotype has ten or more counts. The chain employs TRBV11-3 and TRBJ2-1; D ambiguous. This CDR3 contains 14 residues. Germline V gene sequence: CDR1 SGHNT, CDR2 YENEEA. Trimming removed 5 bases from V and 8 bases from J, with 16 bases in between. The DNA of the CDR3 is TGTGCCAGCAGCCGCCACCCGGCGGCGGATGAGCAGTTCTTC. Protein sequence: CASSRHPAADEQFF.

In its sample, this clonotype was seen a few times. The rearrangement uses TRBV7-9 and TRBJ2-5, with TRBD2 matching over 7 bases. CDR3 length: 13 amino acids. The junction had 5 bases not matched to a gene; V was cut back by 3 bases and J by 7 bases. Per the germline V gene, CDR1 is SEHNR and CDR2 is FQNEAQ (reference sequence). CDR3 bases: TGTGCCAGCAGCTTGCCAAGGGAGGGGACCCAGTACTTC. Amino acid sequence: CASSLPREGTQYF.

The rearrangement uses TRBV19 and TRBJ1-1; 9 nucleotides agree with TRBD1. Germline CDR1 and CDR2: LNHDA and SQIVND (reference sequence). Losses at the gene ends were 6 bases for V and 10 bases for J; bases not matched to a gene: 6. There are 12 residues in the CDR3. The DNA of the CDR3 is TGTGCCAGTAGAGACAACAGGGGGCGAGCTTTCTTT. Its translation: CASRDNRGRAFF.

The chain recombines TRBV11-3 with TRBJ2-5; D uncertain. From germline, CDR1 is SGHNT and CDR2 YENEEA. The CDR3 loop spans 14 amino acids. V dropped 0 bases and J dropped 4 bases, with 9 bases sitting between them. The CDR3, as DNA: TGTGCCAGCAGCTTAGATCCGGACCGAGAGACCCAGTACTTC. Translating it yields CASSLDPDRETQYF.

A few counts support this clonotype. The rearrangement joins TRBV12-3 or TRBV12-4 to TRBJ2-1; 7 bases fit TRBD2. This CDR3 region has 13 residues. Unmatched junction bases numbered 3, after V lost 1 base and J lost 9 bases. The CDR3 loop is CASSLGTSGEQFF. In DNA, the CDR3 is TGTGCCAGCAGTTTAGGGACTAGTGGTGAGCAGTTCTTC.